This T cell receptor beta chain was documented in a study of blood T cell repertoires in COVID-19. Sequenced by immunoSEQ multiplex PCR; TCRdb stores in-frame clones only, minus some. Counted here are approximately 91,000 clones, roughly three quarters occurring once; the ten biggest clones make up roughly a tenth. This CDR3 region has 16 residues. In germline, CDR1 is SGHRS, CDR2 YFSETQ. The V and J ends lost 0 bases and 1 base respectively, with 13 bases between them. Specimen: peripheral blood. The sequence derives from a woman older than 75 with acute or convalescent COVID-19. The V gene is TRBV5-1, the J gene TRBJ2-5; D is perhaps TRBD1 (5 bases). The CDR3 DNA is TGCGCCAGCAGCTTGGGGGGCATAGGCGCCCAAGAGACCCAGTACTTC. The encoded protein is CASSLGGIGAQETQYF.